This T cell receptor beta chain was sequenced in a study of Ad26.COV2.S vaccination and SARS-CoV-2 variants. Background on the study: COV1001, an Ad26.COV2.S trial, supplied this vaccine-arm donor. Doses of Ad26.COV2.S were injected into muscle once or twice, 56 days apart. Study-wide points: Reports say spike-specific CD8+ and CD4+ T cell responses covered substantial breadth after vaccination.

This clone was detected a few times. As yet, its antigen is unknown. Treatment: about 20 received Ad26.COV2.S at low or high dose, single or two shots; roughly 5 received placebo; per-sample allocation not given. Collection of the samples took place on day 63 after the first injection of vaccine or placebo. The CDR3 consists of 16 residues. Between the trimmed V and J ends, which lost 3 bases and 2 bases, there was a span of 18 bases. From germline, CDR1 is SGDLS and CDR2 YYNGEE. Clones were read by immunoSEQ multiplex PCR, and TCRdb kept only the in-frame ones, dropping some. The table includes about 350,000 clones, about 85% detected once.

The receptor was derived from a person between 18 and 59 years old who received the Ad26.COV2.S COVID-19 vaccine or a placebo. The sequencing here drew on peripheral blood, taken in a trial of Ad26.COV2.S vaccine versus placebo. The chain employs TRBV9 and TRBJ2-7, with D maybe TRBD2 (6 bases). DNA of the CDR3: TGTGCCAGCAGCGCCGGGACTCCCATTACCCCCTACGAGCAGTACTTC. Protein sequence: CASSAGTPITPYEQYF.